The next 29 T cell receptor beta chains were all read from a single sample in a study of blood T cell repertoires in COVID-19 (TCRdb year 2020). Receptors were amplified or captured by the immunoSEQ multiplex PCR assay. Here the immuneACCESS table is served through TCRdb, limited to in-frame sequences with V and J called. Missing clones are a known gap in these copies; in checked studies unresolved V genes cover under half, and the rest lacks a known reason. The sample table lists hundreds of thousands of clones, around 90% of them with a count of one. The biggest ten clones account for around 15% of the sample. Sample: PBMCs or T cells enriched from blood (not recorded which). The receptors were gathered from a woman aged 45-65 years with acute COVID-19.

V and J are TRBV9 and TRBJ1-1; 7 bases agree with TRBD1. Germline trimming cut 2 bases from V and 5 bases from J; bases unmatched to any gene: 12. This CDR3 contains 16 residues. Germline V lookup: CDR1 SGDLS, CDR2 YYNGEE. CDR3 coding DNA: TGTGCCAGCAGCGTCGCGCCGGGGACAGAAAGGACTGAAGCTTTCTTT. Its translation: CASSVAPGTERTEAFF. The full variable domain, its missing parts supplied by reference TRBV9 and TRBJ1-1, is DSGVTQTPKHLITATGQRVTLRCSPRSGDLSVYWYQQSLDQGLQFLIQYYNGEERAKGNILERFSAQQFPDLHSELNLSSLELGDSALYFCASSVAPGTERTEAFFGQGTRLTVV.

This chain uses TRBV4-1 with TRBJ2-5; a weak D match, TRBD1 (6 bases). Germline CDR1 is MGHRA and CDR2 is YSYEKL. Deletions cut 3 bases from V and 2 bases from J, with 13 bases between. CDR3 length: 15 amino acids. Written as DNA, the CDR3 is TGCGCCAGCAGCCAGAGGGGGATGATTCAAGAGACCCAGTACTTC. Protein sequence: CASSQRGMIQETQYF.

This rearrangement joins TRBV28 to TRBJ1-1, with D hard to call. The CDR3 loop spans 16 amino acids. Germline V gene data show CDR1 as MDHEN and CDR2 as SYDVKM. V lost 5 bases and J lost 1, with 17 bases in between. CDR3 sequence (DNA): TGTGCCAGCAGTCCCCGTGAGGGTAAGGGGAACACTGAAGCTTTCTTT. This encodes CASSPREGKGNTEAFF.

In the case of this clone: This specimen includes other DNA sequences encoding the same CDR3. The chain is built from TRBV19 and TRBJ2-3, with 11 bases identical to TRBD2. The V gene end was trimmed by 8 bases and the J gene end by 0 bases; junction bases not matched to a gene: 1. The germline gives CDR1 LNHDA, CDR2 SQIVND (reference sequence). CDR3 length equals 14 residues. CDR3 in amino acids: CASRLAGSTDTQYF. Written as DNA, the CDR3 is TGTGCCAGTCGACTAGCGGGGAGCACAGATACGCAGTATTTT.

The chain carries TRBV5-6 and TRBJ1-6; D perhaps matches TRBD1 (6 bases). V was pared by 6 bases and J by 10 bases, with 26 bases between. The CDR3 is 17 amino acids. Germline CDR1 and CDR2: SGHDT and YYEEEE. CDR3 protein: CASKRWTAMTLTSPLHF. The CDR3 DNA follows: TGTGCCAGCAAACGATGGACAGCCATGACCCTCACCTCACCCCTCCACTTT.

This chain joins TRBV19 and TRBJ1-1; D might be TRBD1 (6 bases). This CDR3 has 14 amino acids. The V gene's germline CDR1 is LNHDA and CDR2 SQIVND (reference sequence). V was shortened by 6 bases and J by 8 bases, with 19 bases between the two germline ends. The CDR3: CASRREQGWKEAFF. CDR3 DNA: TGTGCCAGTAGACGTGAACAGGGATGGAAGGAAGCTTTCTTT.

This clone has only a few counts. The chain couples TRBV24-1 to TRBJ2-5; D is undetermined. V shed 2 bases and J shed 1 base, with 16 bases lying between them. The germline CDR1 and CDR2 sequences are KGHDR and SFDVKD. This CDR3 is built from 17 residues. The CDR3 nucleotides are TGTGCCACCAGTGATTCTATTAAGAAGTCCCTCCAAGAGACCCAGTACTTC. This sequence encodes CATSDSIKKSLQETQYF.

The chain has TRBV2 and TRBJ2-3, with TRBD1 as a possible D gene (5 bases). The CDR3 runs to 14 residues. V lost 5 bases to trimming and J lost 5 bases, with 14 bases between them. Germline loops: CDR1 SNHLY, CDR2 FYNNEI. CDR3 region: CASSTGQGIDTQYF. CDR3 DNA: TGTGCCAGCAGTACGGGCCAGGGAATAGATACGCAGTATTTT.

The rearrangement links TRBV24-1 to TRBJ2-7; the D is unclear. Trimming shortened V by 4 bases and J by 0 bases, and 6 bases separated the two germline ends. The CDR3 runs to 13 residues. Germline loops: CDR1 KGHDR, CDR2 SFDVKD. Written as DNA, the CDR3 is TGTGCCACCAGTGACCCTAACTCCTACGAGCAGTACTTC. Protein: CATSDPNSYEQYF.

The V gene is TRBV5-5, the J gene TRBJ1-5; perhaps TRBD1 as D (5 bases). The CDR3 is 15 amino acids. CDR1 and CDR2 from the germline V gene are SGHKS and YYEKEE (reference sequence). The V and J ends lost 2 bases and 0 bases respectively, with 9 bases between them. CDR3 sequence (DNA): TGTGCCAGCAGCTTTCTTACAGGTAGCAATCAGCCCCAGCATTTT. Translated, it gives CASSFLTGSNQPQHF.

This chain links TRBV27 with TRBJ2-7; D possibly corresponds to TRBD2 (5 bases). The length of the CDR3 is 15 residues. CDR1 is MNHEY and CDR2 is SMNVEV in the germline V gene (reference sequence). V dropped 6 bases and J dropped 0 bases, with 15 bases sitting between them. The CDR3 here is CASSSPLGSSYEQYF. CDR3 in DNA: TGTGCCAGCAGCTCGCCCTTAGGGAGCTCCTACGAGCAGTACTTC.

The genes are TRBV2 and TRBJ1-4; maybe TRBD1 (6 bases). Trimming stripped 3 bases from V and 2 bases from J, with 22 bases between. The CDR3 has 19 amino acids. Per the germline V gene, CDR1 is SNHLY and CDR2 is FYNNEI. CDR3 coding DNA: TGTGCCAGCAGTGACGGCGGGGGCATTATCCTGGGGACTAATGAAAAACTGTTTTTT. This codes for CASSDGGGIILGTNEKLFF.

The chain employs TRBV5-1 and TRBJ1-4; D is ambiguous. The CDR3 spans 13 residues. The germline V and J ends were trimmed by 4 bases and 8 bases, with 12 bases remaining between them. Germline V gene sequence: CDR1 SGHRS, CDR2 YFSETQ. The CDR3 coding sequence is TGCGCCAGCAGCCCGGAGGGCAGAGAAAAACTGTTTTTT. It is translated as CASSPEGREKLFF.

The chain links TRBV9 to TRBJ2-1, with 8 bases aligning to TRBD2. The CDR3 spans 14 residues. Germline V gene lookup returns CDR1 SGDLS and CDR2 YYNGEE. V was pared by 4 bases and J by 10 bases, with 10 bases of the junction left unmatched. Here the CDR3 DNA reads TGTGCCAGCAGCCCCACCGGGGGGGCCTACGAGCAGTTCTTC. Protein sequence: CASSPTGGAYEQFF.

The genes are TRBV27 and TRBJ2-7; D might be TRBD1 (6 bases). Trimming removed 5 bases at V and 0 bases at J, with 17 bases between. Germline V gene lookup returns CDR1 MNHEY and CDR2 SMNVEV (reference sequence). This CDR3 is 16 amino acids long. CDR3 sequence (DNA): TGTGCCAGCAGTCCCGCCGGGACAATATCCTCCTACGAGCAGTACTTC. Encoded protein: CASSPAGTISSYEQYF.

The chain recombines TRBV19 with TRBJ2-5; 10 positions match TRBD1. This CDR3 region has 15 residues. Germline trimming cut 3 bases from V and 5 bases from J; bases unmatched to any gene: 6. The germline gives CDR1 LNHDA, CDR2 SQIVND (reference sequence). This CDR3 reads CASSIPTGGMETQYF. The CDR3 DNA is TGTGCCAGTAGTATCCCGACAGGGGGCATGGAGACCCAGTACTTC.

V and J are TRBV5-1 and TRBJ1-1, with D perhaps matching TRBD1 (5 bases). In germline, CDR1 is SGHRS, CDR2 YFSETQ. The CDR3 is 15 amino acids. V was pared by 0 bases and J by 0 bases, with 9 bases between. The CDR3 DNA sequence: TGCGCCAGCAGCTTGGAGCCAGGGATGAACACTGAAGCTTTCTTT. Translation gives CASSLEPGMNTEAFF.

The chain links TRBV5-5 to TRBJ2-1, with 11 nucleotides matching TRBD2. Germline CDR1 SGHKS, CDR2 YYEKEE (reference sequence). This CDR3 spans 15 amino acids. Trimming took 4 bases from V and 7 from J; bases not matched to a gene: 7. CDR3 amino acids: CASSSTSGSGNEQFF. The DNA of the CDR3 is TGTGCCAGCAGCAGTACTAGCGGGAGTGGAAATGAGCAGTTCTTC.

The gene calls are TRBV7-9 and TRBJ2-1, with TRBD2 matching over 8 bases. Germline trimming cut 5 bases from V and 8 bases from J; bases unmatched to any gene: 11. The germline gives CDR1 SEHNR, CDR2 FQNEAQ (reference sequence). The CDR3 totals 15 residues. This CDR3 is CASSGGSGTIDEQFF. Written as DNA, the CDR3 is TGTGCCAGCAGCGGTGGTAGCGGGACGATCGATGAGCAGTTCTTC.

The CDR3 loop is CASSYSGTSGGEQYF. The CDR3 region has the DNA TGTGCCAGCAGTTACTCCGGGACTAGCGGCGGCGAGCAGTACTTC. This rearrangement joins TRBV6-5 to TRBJ2-7, with TRBD2 matching 11 bases. This CDR3 is built from 15 residues. The J segment lost 6 bases and the V segment lost 0 bases, leaving 4 bases of the junction unmatched. Germline loops: CDR1 MNHEY, CDR2 SVGAGI.

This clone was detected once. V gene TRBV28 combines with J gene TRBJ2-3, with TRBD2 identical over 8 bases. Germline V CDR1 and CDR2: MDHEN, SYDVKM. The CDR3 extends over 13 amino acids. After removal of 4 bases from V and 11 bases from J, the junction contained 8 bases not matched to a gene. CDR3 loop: CASSSREGRGQYF. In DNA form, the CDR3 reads TGTGCCAGCAGTTCTCGGGAGGGCCGGGGGCAGTATTTT.

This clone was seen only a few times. The chain's CDR3 is CASGPQDRPYEQYF. The DNA for the CDR3 is TGTGCTAGTGGACCTCAGGACAGGCCCTACGAGCAGTACTTC. The chain is built from TRBV12-5 and TRBJ2-7, with 7 bases fitting TRBD1. V dropped 6 bases and J dropped 2; count of bases not matched to a gene: 7. The CDR3 spans 14 residues. Germline assignment: CDR1 LGHNT and CDR2 FRNRAP. Together with reference TRBV12-5 and TRBJ2-7, the CDR3 gives the full variable domain: DARVTQTPRHKVTEMGQEVTMRCQPILGHNTVFWYRQTMMQGLELLAYFRNRAPLDDSGMPKDRFSAEMPDATLATLKIQPSEPRDSAVYFCASGPQDRPYEQYFGPGTRLTVT.

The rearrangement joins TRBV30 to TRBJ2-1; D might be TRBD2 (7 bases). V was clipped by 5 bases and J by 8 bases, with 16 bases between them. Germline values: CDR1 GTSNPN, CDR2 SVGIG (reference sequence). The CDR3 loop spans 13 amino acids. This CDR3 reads CAWLAGASDEQFF. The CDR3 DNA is TGTGCCTGGCTGGCGGGGGCAAGCGATGAGCAGTTCTTC. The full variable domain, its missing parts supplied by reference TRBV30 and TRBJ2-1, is SQTIHQWPATLVQPVGSPLSLECTVEGTSNPNLYWYRQAAGRGLQLLFYSVGIGQISSEVPQNLSASRPQDRQFILSSKKLLLSDSGFYLCAWLAGASDEQFFGPGTRLTVL.

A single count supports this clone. For the CDR3, the DNA is TGCGCCAGCAGCTTGGTGGCACAGGGTGGGGAGAACACTGAAGCTTTCTTT. Translation gives CASSLVAQGGENTEAFF. The V and J genes are TRBV5-1 and TRBJ1-1, with a possible D match to TRBD1 (6 bases). The V gene lost 0 bases and the J gene lost 1 base, with 16 bases spanning the gap. The CDR3 runs 17 residues. In germline, CDR1 is SGHRS, CDR2 YFSETQ.

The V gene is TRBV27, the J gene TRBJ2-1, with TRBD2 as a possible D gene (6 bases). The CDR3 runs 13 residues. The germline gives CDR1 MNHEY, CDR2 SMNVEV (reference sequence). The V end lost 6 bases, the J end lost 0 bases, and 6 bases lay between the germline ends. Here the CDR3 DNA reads TGTGCCAGCAGCGGGAGCTCCTACAATGAGCAGTTCTTC. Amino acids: CASSGSSYNEQFF.

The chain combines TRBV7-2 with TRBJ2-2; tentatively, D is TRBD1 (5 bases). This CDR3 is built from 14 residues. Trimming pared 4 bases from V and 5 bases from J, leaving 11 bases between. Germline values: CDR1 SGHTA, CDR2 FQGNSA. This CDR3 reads CASSSAGWTGELFF. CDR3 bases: TGTGCCAGCAGCTCTGCAGGGTGGACCGGGGAGCTGTTTTTT.

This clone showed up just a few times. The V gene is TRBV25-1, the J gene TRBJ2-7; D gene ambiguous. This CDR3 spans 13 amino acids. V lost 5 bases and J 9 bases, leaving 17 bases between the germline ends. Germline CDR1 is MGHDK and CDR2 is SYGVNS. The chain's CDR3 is CASSPLPFLGQYF. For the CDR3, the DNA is TGTGCCAGCAGTCCCCTACCCTTCCTCGGGCAGTACTTC.

CDR3 DNA sequence: TGTGCCAGCAGCGCAGGGAGGAGCAAACTGTTTTTT. Its protein is CASSAGRSKLFF. The chain joins TRBV14 to TRBJ1-4; D perhaps matches TRBD1 (5 bases). V was shortened by 5 bases and J by 11 bases, with 12 bases between the two germline ends. Germline-derived CDR1 and CDR2 are SGHDN and FVKESK. The CDR3 has 12 residues.

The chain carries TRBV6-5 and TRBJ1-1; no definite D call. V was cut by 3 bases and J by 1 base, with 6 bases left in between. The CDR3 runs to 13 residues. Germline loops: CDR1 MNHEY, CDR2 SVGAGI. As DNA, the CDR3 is TGTGCCAGCAGTTATAGCAGGAACACTGAAGCTTTCTTT. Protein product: CASSYSRNTEAFF.